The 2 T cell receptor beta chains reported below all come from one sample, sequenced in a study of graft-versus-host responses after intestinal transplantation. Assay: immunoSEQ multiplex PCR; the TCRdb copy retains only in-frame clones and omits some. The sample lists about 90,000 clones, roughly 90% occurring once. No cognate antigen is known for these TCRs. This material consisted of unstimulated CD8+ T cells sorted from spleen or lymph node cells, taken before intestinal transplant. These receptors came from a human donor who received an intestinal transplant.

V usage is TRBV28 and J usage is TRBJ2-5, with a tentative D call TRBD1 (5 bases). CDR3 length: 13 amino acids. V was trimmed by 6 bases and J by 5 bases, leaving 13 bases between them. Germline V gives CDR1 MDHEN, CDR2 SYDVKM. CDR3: CASRKGLGETQYF. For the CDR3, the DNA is TGTGCCAGCAGGAAGGGGTTAGGGGAGACCCAGTACTTC.

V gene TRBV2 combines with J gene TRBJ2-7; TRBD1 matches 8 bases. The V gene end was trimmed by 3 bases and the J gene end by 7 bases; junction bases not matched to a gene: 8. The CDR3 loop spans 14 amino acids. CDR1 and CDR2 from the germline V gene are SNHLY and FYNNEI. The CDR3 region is CASSEDRVLPEQYF. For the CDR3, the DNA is TGTGCCAGCAGTGAGGACAGGGTATTGCCGGAGCAGTACTTC.